This T cell receptor (beta chain) was profiled in a study of cytomegalovirus exposure and HLA in healthy donors. Study-level findings and limits: Earlier analysis found most TCR beta V segments productive about 87% or about 30% of the time. An ancestry cluster, one associated with Asian ancestry, reportedly showed fewer N-insertions than the approximately 650-donor mean in a later analysis. Under in vitro conditions, three CMV-associated chains were confirmed as specific for CMV antigens.

CDR1 is MDHEN and CDR2 is SYDVKM in the germline V gene. The CDR3 consists of 14 residues. The V end lost 0 bases, the J end lost 3 bases, and 9 bases lay between the germline ends. PCR employed 60 Vbeta and 13 Jbeta primers. Produced via immunoSEQ multiplex PCR; TCRdb's table is partial and in-frame only. The sample holds 99,000 or so clones, approximately 80% seen once. Regarding this clone: What it binds is not known.

The sample taken for sequencing was PBMCs. The chain carries TRBV28 and TRBJ2-7; the D gene is possibly TRBD1 (7 bases). The TCR sequence derives from a man younger than 45 in good health and CMV-seronegative. DNA for the CDR3: TGTGCCAGCAGTTTATGGCAGGGGGGCTACGAGCAGTACTTC. Residues: CASSLWQGGYEQYF.